This T cell receptor beta chain was sequenced for a study of blood T cell repertoires in COVID-19. Study information: T cells, B-cell-depleted T cells, or PBMCs supplied cDNA or gDNA.

Per the study methods: Reference gene primers were amplified, and this amplification served to estimate nucleated cell counts. The method was immunoSEQ multiplex PCR; TCRdb's version includes in-frame clones alone and lacks a portion of them. Clone size and the V and J calls come from that table; the DNA yielded D and trimming. The table has 200,000 to 250,000 clones, approximately 86% seen once. The CDR3 loop spans 16 amino acids. Trimming pared 0 bases from V and 3 bases from J, leaving 14 bases between. Germline V CDR1 and CDR2: LNHNV, YYDKDF (reference sequence). The study recruited people aged about 18 to 95 years across roughly 23 US areas. Among Cohort 3 donors, those recovered had two negative PCRs, clearance, or symptom resolution.

The TCR comes from a woman aged 45-65 years who had recovered from COVID-19. Sequencing was done on a sample of PBMCs or T cells enriched from blood (not recorded which). The V and J genes are TRBV15 and TRBJ1-2; D is ambiguous. CDR3 sequence: CATSRDVEEGDYGYTF. The CDR3 bases are TGTGCCACCAGCAGAGATGTGGAAGAGGGTGACTATGGCTACACCTTC.